This TCR beta chain emerged from a study of tumor-infiltrating lymphocytes in localized non-small cell lung cancer. Study-level background: Several tumor histologies, both smoking statuses, and some post-neoadjuvant chemotherapy samples were included. Tumor tissue and non-adjacent uninvolved lung came from each patient.

A note on this clone: No antigen is known for it.

The protocol was immunoSEQ multiplex PCR, while the TCRdb copy is restricted to in-frame clones and leaves out a portion. The table lists some 11,000 clones, about 66% of them singletons. Germline CDR1 is SNHLY and CDR2 is FYNNEI. V lost 6 bases and J lost 5; bases outside the gene matches: 9. There are 14 residues in the CDR3. Regarding the study as a whole: Each assay used a separate piece of the same tissue. Compared with uninvolved lung, tumors showed higher T cell infiltration by TCRbeta sequencing.

Sample: uninvolved lung tissue not adjacent to the tumor. The clonotype was recovered from a human donor with non-small cell lung cancer. The rearrangement uses TRBV2 and TRBJ2-5; 7 nucleotides align to TRBD1. CDR3 DNA: TGTGCCAGCAGCACCGAAAGGGGGCACGAGACCCAGTACTTC. Translated: CASSTERGHETQYF.